Included here is one T cell receptor beta chain sequence, with context. Its antigen is undetermined. This sample was included in a study of response to subunit inactivated influenza vaccine. Study observations and caveats: Authors suggested seasonal influenza vaccinations each recruit few new T cells.

The trim removed 2 bases at V and 1 base at J, leaving 1 base unmatched. CDR1 is SGHTA and CDR2 is FQGNSA in the germline V gene. There are 14 residues in the CDR3. In TCRdb, the RT-PCR reads were re-called with MiXCR into one record per CDR3 protein. The repertoire includes 800,000 to 1,000,000 distinct CDR3 sequences, approximately 22% of them detected once, and 9.5% to 13% sits in the top ten. The sequenced sample was PBMCs from blood, obtained 4 to 6 days after vaccination. This TCR derives from a man in his fifties or sixties who received an inactivated influenza vaccine. V is TRBV7-2 and J is TRBJ2-5; 7 bases fit TRBD1. CDR3 DNA sequence: TGTGCCAGCAGCTTATGGGACAGCCAAGAGACCCAGTACTTC. Translation: CASSLWDSQETQYF.